The source of this T cell receptor beta chain is a study of T cell responses to AZD1222 COVID-19 vaccine. Overall study findings and caveats: Distributed over spike, vaccine-associated CD4 TCRs predominated at 160-218 and 743-854. Donors in the cohort were predominantly white British and more often female, and clonal diversity was possibly underestimated.

In regard to this clone: Its specificity is unknown.

Profiling relied on immunoSEQ multiplex PCR, and the TCRdb table lists in-frame clones only, not all of them. The sample contains about 120,000 clones, about 90% of which appear only once. Germline CDR1 is SGHDN and CDR2 is FVKESK. There are 16 residues in the CDR3. V dropped 0 bases and J dropped 5; count of bases not matched to a gene: 5. This rearrangement joins TRBV14 to TRBJ2-2; TRBD1 aligns across 8 bases. The material sequenced was peripheral blood, taken on day 0 of AZD1222 vaccination. The TCR comes from an adult in good health. This CDR3 reads CASSQDGQGRTGELFF. The CDR3 DNA follows: TGTGCCAGCAGCCAAGACGGACAGGGAAGAACCGGGGAGCTGTTTTTT.